Below are 29 T cell receptor beta chains sequenced from a single sample in a study of blood T cell repertoires in COVID-19. TCRdb's copy holds only in-frame clones and misses some; the assay was immunoSEQ multiplex PCR. Of under 150,000 clones listed, approximately 83% are singletons. Sequenced: peripheral blood. These receptors originate from a woman in her fifties or sixties with COVID-19, enrolled during active disease.

This clone was seen more than once but under ten times. The V gene is TRBV27, the J gene TRBJ1-5, with a possible D match to TRBD1 (6 bases). CDR1 is MNHEY and CDR2 is SMNVEV in the germline V gene (reference sequence). The CDR3 spans 16 residues. V was pared by 6 bases and J by 11 bases, with 26 bases between. The CDR3 is CASRFRGAGASSAQHF. CDR3 DNA: TGTGCCAGCAGATTCCGGGGGGCAGGGGCTAGTTCGGCCCAGCATTTT.

V is TRBV6-1 and J is TRBJ1-1, with 8 bases fitting TRBD1. Germline V lookup: CDR1 MNHNS, CDR2 SASEGT. With 0 bases clipped from V and 5 bases from J, the junction kept 2 bases outside the gene matches. The CDR3 totals 14 residues. The CDR3 DNA reads TGTGCCAGCAGTGAAGCTCAGGGGGCGACTGAAGCTTTCTTT. Its translation is CASSEAQGATEAFF.

The rearrangement links TRBV21-1 to TRBJ2-3; TRBD1 is taken as the D call from the table, unchecked against the DNA. TRBV21-1 counts as a pseudogene. The CDR3 is 18 residues long. The CDR3 DNA reads TGTGCCAGCAGCAGCCACCCCGGTGAACAGGCTAGCACAGATACGCAGTATTTT. It encodes CASSSHPGEQASTDTQYF.

The chain is built from TRBV5-8 and TRBJ1-1, with a tentative D call TRBD1 (6 bases). In germline, CDR1 is SGHTS, CDR2 YDEGEE. CDR3 length equals 14 residues. The V end was cut by 2 bases, the J end by 2 bases, with 10 bases between. This CDR3 reads CASSFRTANTEAFF. CDR3 coding DNA: TGTGCCAGCAGCTTCCGGACAGCAAACACTGAAGCTTTCTTT.

The chain couples TRBV27 to TRBJ1-5, with no clear D. CDR3 length: 13 amino acids. CDR1 MNHEY and CDR2 SMNVEV come from the germline V gene (reference sequence). Trimming took off 4 bases at V and 2 bases at J, with 6 bases between the two ends. The CDR3 nucleotides are TGTGCCAGCAGTTCGTCTGGCAATCAGCCCCAGCATTTT. Translation gives CASSSSGNQPQHF.

V usage is TRBV12-3 or TRBV12-4 and J usage is TRBJ2-3; D is unclear. The V end was cut by 6 bases, the J end by 6 bases, with 7 bases between. This CDR3 comprises 11 residues. CDR3 sequence (DNA): TGTGCCAGCAGCCAAGAGGATACGCAGTATTTT. Residues: CASSQEDTQYF.

The CDR3 sequence is CASSPGTSNEQFF. The CDR3 coding sequence is TGTGCCAGCAGCCCCGGGACTAGCAATGAGCAGTTCTTC. The chain employs TRBV6-4 and TRBJ2-1, with TRBD2 matching over 8 bases. Germline trimming cut 6 bases from V and 6 bases from J; bases unmatched to any gene: 4. This CDR3 is built from 13 residues. CDR1 and CDR2 (germline): MRHNA, SNTAGT.

The gene calls are TRBV5-1 and TRBJ2-7; D is tentatively TRBD1 or TRBD2 (5 bases each). V lost 4 bases, J lost 2 bases, and 25 bases lay in between. This CDR3 contains 18 residues. Germline CDR1 is SGHRS and CDR2 is YFSETQ. The CDR3 region has the DNA TGCGCCAGCAGCATGGGACGGGTGACAGAATACAGAGCCTACGAGCAGTACTTC. Its translation is CASSMGRVTEYRAYEQYF.

This rearrangement joins TRBV4-1 to TRBJ1-5; D possibly corresponds to TRBD1 (6 bases). The CDR3 covers 14 residues. Per germline, CDR1 MGHRA and CDR2 YSYEKL. V lost 0 bases and J lost 4, with 7 bases in between. The DNA for the CDR3 is TGCGCCAGCAGCCAAGACAGGGGTAATCAGCCCCAGCATTTT. The encoded protein is CASSQDRGNQPQHF.

This chain joins TRBV6-5 and TRBJ1-2; 11 bases are a match to TRBD1. The CDR3 sequence is 16 residues long. J was trimmed by 3 bases and V by 0 bases; bases with no gene match: 3. Germline assignment: CDR1 MNHEY and CDR2 SVGAGI. CDR3 bases: TGTGCCAGCAGTTACTCAGAGGGACAGGGGGACTATGGCTACACCTTC. This sequence encodes CASSYSEGQGDYGYTF.

The CDR3 is CASSQDQRLAGGLGELFF. The CDR3 DNA follows: TGCGCCAGCAGCCAAGATCAGCGGCTAGCGGGGGGGCTTGGGGAGCTGTTTTTT. The chain has TRBV4-3 and TRBJ2-2, with 12 bases fitting TRBD2. This CDR3 contains 18 residues. The V gene end was trimmed by 0 bases and the J gene end by 8 bases; junction bases not matched to a gene: 10. Germline V lookup: CDR1 LGHNA, CDR2 YSLEER.

V gene TRBV7-2 combines with J gene TRBJ2-1, with 9 bases lining up with TRBD2. CDR1 SGHTA and CDR2 FQGNSA come from the germline V gene. J was trimmed by 6 bases and V by 1 base; bases with no gene match: 4. The CDR3 covers 15 residues. For the CDR3, the DNA is TGTGCCAGCAGCTTAGGCGGGGGGGAAGTCAATGAGCAGTTCTTC. Protein product: CASSLGGGEVNEQFF.

This clone was counted a single time. V gene TRBV3-1 (or the pseudogene TRBV3-2) combines with J gene TRBJ2-1; TRBD2 is a possible D gene (7 bases). The CDR3 runs to 19 residues. V was shortened by 6 bases and J by 9 bases, with 33 bases between the two germline ends. Germline V gene lookup returns CDR1 LGHDT and CDR2 YNNKEL (reference sequence). The CDR3 sequence is CASSPVGFLDGGLKGEQFF. DNA of the CDR3: TGTGCCAGCAGTCCTGTAGGATTCTTGGACGGGGGGCTAAAGGGTGAGCAGTTCTTC.

The V call is TRBV15, the J call TRBJ1-2, with D hard to call. Deletions cut 1 base from V and 6 bases from J, with 9 bases between. Germline V CDR1 and CDR2: LNHNV, YYDKDF (reference sequence). The CDR3 contains 13 residues. CDR3 bases: TGTGCCACCAGCAGAGGGACTAGGGATGGCTACACCTTC. This encodes CATSRGTRDGYTF.

CDR3 DNA: TGTGCTAGTGGTTTGGGGCCCACTGAAGCTTTCTTT. Translated: CASGLGPTEAFF. The chain combines TRBV12-5 with TRBJ1-1, with no clear D. There are 12 residues in the CDR3. Deletions cut 1 base from V and 4 bases from J, with 4 bases between. Looked up from germline, CDR1 is LGHNT and CDR2 is FRNRAP.

The chain links TRBV19 to TRBJ1-1; weak D call: TRBD1 (5 bases). This CDR3 region has 15 residues. Germline values: CDR1 LNHDA, CDR2 SQIVND (reference sequence). The ends were cut back, 5 bases at V and 3 bases at J, with 16 bases in the middle. The CDR3 is CASSPAGTRDTEAFF. CDR3 sequence (DNA): TGTGCCAGTAGTCCGGCAGGCACCAGGGACACTGAAGCTTTCTTT. The variable domain in full, completed from reference TRBV19 and TRBJ1-1, reads DGGITQSPKYLFRKEGQNVTLSCEQNLNHDAMYWYRQDPGQGLRLIYYSQIVNDFQKGDIAEGYSVSREKKESFPLTVTSAQKNPTAFYLCASSPAGTRDTEAFFGQGTRLTVV.

In its sample, this clone was seen a few times. The chain links TRBV5-5 to TRBJ2-2; 8 bases agree with TRBD2. There are 18 residues in the CDR3. Losses at the gene ends were 0 bases for V and 4 bases for J; bases not matched to a gene: 11. In germline, CDR1 is SGHKS, CDR2 YYEKEE (reference sequence). The CDR3 DNA is TGTGCCAGCAGCTTGGGTCCTTCGAGCGGGGGAAGCACCGGGGAGCTGTTTTTT. Translated, it gives CASSLGPSSGGSTGELFF.

V is TRBV6-1 and J is TRBJ1-6; no firm D call. V lost 3 bases and J lost 0, with 21 bases in between. CDR3 length: 20 amino acids. Per the germline V gene, CDR1 is MNHNS and CDR2 is SASEGT. CDR3 loop: CASSDAYLIPASSYNSPLHF. The DNA for the CDR3 is TGTGCCAGCAGTGATGCTTACCTGATTCCCGCCAGCTCCTATAATTCACCCCTCCACTTT.

The J gene is TRBJ2-5, the V gene TRBV28; D might be TRBD2 (6 bases). Germline V gene data show CDR1 as MDHEN and CDR2 as SYDVKM. The V and J ends lost 2 bases and 3 bases respectively, with 10 bases between them. There are 14 residues in the CDR3. This chain's CDR3 is CASSLVWGEETQYF. CDR3 DNA sequence: TGTGCCAGCAGTTTAGTCTGGGGGGAAGAGACCCAGTACTTC.

The chain has TRBV21-1 and TRBJ2-5; the tabulated D call, TRBD2, remains unverified against the DNA. TRBV21-1 is a pseudogene segment. The CDR3 covers 16 residues. Here the CDR3 reads CASSKAPSGGQETQYF. The CDR3 DNA sequence: TGTGCCAGCAGCAAAGCGCCTAGCGGGGGCCAAGAGACCCAGTACTTC.

The chain is built from TRBV7-2 and TRBJ2-1; 11 nucleotides agree with TRBD2. This CDR3 contains 14 residues. From germline, CDR1 is SGHTA and CDR2 FQGNSA. The V gene end was trimmed by 5 bases and the J gene end by 7 bases; junction bases not matched to a gene: 4. Here the CDR3 DNA reads TGTGCCAGCAGCCGCGGGACTAGCGGAAATGAGCAGTTCTTC. This translates into CASSRGTSGNEQFF.

The V gene is TRBV3-1 (or the pseudogene TRBV3-2), the J gene TRBJ1-1; possibly TRBD1 for D (6 bases). The CDR3 is made up of 14 amino acids. Germline V gives CDR1 LGHDT, CDR2 YNNKEL (reference sequence). Trimming took 3 bases from V and 3 from J, leaving 11 bases between them. The DNA for the CDR3 is TGTGCCAGCAGCCAGGGGGCCGGGTACACTGAAGCTTTCTTT. This gives the protein CASSQGAGYTEAFF.

The rearrangement links TRBV7-2 to TRBJ2-7, with D perhaps TRBD1 (6 bases). Germline CDR1 reads SGHTA; CDR2 reads FQGNSA. V lost 6 bases, J lost 3 bases, and 12 bases lay in between. There are 13 residues in the CDR3. CDR3 in DNA: TGTGCCAGCAGTCGTGACAGGAACTACGAGCAGTACTTC. Translating gives CASSRDRNYEQYF.

V and J are TRBV30 and TRBJ2-3; TRBD2 matches 10 bases. V lost 0 bases to trimming and J lost 6 bases; unmatched junction nucleotides: 3. There are 14 residues in the CDR3. Per germline, CDR1 GTSNPN and CDR2 SVGIG (reference sequence). The chain's CDR3 is CAWSVAGGLDTQYF. CDR3 DNA: TGTGCCTGGAGTGTAGCGGGGGGGCTGGATACGCAGTATTTT.

The gene calls are TRBV10-1 and TRBJ2-5; TRBD1 matches 8 bases. The CDR3 loop spans 14 amino acids. Germline CDR1 is WNHNN and CDR2 is SYGVQD (reference sequence). J was trimmed by 5 bases and V by 7 bases; bases with no gene match: 9. CDR3 residues: CASTPDRETETQYF. The CDR3 bases are TGCGCCAGCACCCCGGACAGGGAGACGGAGACCCAGTACTTC.

J is TRBJ1-6 and V is TRBV7-8, with 8 positions matching TRBD1. V lost 1 base, J lost 10 bases, and 9 bases stayed unmatched. The CDR3 loop spans 16 amino acids. Per germline, CDR1 SGHVS and CDR2 FQNEAQ. The CDR3 loop is CASSLVAGGRTSPLHF. The CDR3 DNA reads TGTGCCAGCAGCTTAGTAGCAGGGGGCCGGACCTCACCCCTCCACTTT.

V usage is TRBV5-1 and J usage is TRBJ2-1; 9 bases map to TRBD2. CDR1 and CDR2 (germline): SGHRS, YFSETQ. The CDR3 spans 14 residues. V lost 4 bases to trimming and J lost 5 bases; unmatched junction nucleotides: 4. The CDR3 reads CASSVSGRNNEQFF. For the CDR3, the DNA is TGCGCCAGCAGCGTTAGCGGGAGAAACAATGAGCAGTTCTTC.

This clone was recorded once. The CDR3 is CASSLGQGAGETQYF. The CDR3 DNA is TGCGCCAGCAGCCTGGGACAGGGGGCTGGAGAGACCCAGTACTTC. The chain has TRBV5-1 and TRBJ2-5; 12 positions match TRBD1. V gave up 4 bases and J gave up 4 bases; unmatched junction bases: 5. Germline CDR1 SGHRS, CDR2 YFSETQ. The CDR3 runs 15 residues.

This sequence joins TRBV6-5 and TRBJ1-1, with a tentative D call TRBD1 (5 bases). The germline gives CDR1 MNHEY, CDR2 SVGAGI. V lost 8 bases and J 3 bases, leaving 13 bases between the germline ends. The CDR3 length is 13 residues. DNA of the CDR3: TGTGCCAGCGGGGGGGACGGATACACTGAAGCTTTCTTT. Translated, it gives CASGGDGYTEAFF.